The 13 T cell receptor beta chains in this list originate from one sample, sequenced in a study of beta chain features in type 1 diabetes (dated by TCRdb to the late 2010s). The library came from the immunoSEQ multiplex PCR assay. The entire amount of isolated RNA was reverse transcribed using the High Capacity cDNA Reverse Transcription Kit, so the sequenced TCRB transcripts were expressed ones. The table comes from immuneACCESS by way of TCRdb, which keeps in-frame sequences with V and J called. Part of the clones is missing from these tables; in studies checked, under half for an unresolved V gene and the rest for unknown reasons. In this sample the table shows 150,000 to 200,000 clones, about 13% of which occur a single time. The top ten hold roughly 0.56% of the sample. The sequenced sample was central memory CD4+ T cells from blood. The receptors shown here come from a woman aged 18-35 years in good health.

The rearrangement joins TRBV6-5 to TRBJ2-5, with 9 positions matching TRBD2. The J call may not be correct, given that the DNA end is closer to TRBJ2-7. The CDR3 consists of 14 residues. Germline-derived CDR1 and CDR2 are MNHEY and SVGAGI. The CDR3 here is CASSYSGSRNEQYF. CDR3 DNA sequence: TGTGCCAGCAGTTATAGCGGGAGCCGCAACGAGCAGTACTTC.

This clone was seen only a few times. The V call is TRBV5-6, the J call TRBJ2-1; tentative D call: TRBD2 (6 bases). The germline V gene encodes CDR1 SGHDT and CDR2 YYEEEE. Trimming pared 4 bases from V and 6 bases from J, leaving 11 bases between. CDR3 length: 13 residues. The CDR3 coding sequence is TGTGCCAGCAGCCGGAGACTAGTCAATGAGCAGTTCTTC. As protein: CASSRRLVNEQFF.

This clone has just a few counts. This chain uses TRBV9 with TRBJ2-1, with D perhaps TRBD1 (5 bases). CDR1 is SGDLS and CDR2 is YYNGEE in the germline V gene. The CDR3 consists of 16 residues. V lost 3 bases to trimming and J lost 4 bases, with 17 bases between them. The CDR3 DNA sequence: TGTGCCAGCAGCGATAAGGGGTGGGCGGAGTACAATGAGCAGTTCTTC. This encodes CASSDKGWAEYNEQFF.

Only a few counts were recorded for this clone. The chain has TRBV28 and TRBJ2-5, with D perhaps TRBD1 (6 bases). The V end was cut by 5 bases, the J end by 2 bases, with 12 bases between. The CDR3 is 14 residues long. CDR1 and CDR2 (germline): MDHEN, SYDVKM. CDR3 region: CASSGQTQQETQYF. The CDR3 DNA reads TGTGCCAGCAGTGGACAGACCCAGCAAGAGACCCAGTACTTC.

The chain uses TRBV9 and TRBJ2-7, with D perhaps TRBD2 (5 bases). The germline V and J ends were trimmed by 0 bases and 4 bases, with 20 bases remaining between them. CDR3 size: 17 residues. CDR1 and CDR2 (germline): SGDLS, YYNGEE. The CDR3 region is CASSVGPGESRTYEQYF. CDR3 DNA sequence: TGTGCCAGCAGCGTAGGGCCTGGCGAGAGCCGGACTTACGAGCAGTACTTC.

The V call is TRBV5-4, the J call TRBJ2-2; D unclear. The CDR3 is 14 residues long. Germline V CDR1 and CDR2: SGHNT, YYREEE (reference sequence). Trimming left V 2 bases short and J 7 bases short, with 12 bases between. The CDR3 nucleotides read TGTGCCAGCAGCTTAAGACAATTTGGCGGGGAGCTGTTTTTT. As protein: CASSLRQFGGELFF. Full variable domain (missing parts from reference TRBV5-4 and TRBJ2-2): ETGVTQSPTHLIKTRGQQVTLRCSSQSGHNTVSWYQQALGQGPQFIFQYYREEENGRGNFPPRFSGLQFPNYSSELNVNALELDDSALYLCASSLRQFGGELFFGEGSRLTVL.

This clone has only a few counts. V and J are TRBV7-2 and TRBJ1-1; 8 bases line up with TRBD1. V shed 5 bases, J shed 11 bases, and the junction held 7 bases outside the gene matches. Germline CDR1 reads SGHTA; CDR2 reads FQGNSA. CDR3 size: 12 residues. Here the CDR3 reads CASSLRTGTAFF. The CDR3 DNA is TGTGCCAGCAGCCTTAGGACAGGGACGGCTTTCTTT.

The chain joins TRBV2 to TRBJ1-2; perhaps TRBD1 as D (6 bases). From germline, CDR1 is SNHLY and CDR2 FYNNEI. V was shortened by 3 bases and J by 8 bases, with 13 bases between the two germline ends. CDR3 size: 13 residues. The CDR3, as DNA: TGTGCCAGCAGTGACAGGGGCATTGTGGGCTACACCTTC. Translated, it gives CASSDRGIVGYTF. The full variable domain, in which reference TRBV2 and TRBJ1-2 provide the parts outside the CDR3, is EPEVTQTPSHQVTQMGQEVILRCVPISNHLYFYWYRQILGQKVEFLVSFYNNEISEKSEIFDDQFSVERPDGSNFTLKIRSTKLEDSAMYFCASSDRGIVGYTFGSGTRLTVV.

V and J are TRBV6-6 and TRBJ2-3; D ambiguous. The CDR3 loop spans 12 amino acids. The germline CDR1 and CDR2 sequences are MNHNY and SVGAGI (reference sequence). Trimming stripped 0 bases from V and 4 bases from J, with 2 bases between. For the CDR3, the DNA is TGTGCCAGCAGTTACTCCTCAGATACGCAGTATTTT. This codes for CASSYSSDTQYF.

This clone has more than one count but fewer than ten. The chain recombines TRBV5-4 with TRBJ2-7; weak D call: TRBD1 (6 bases). This CDR3 spans 13 amino acids. The germline V gene encodes CDR1 SGHNT and CDR2 YYREEE (reference sequence). The V end was cut by 2 bases, the J end by 5 bases, with 11 bases between. CDR3 region: CASSFQTGHEQYF. The CDR3 coding sequence is TGTGCCAGCAGCTTCCAGACAGGCCACGAGCAGTACTTC.

This clone was counted many times. This chain joins TRBV7-9 and TRBJ2-7; no clear D gene. Trimming pared 4 bases from V and 4 bases from J, leaving 8 bases between. This CDR3 is built from 12 residues. Germline CDR1 and CDR2: SEHNR and FQNEAQ (reference sequence). CDR3 region: CASSSLQYEQYF. CDR3 sequence (DNA): TGTGCCAGCAGCTCTCTGCAGTACGAGCAGTACTTC.

There are a few counts of this clone. This sample includes further DNA sequences coding for the same CDR3. The rearrangement uses TRBV6-1 and TRBJ1-5; TRBD1 aligns across 7 bases. CDR1 is MNHNS, CDR2 SASEGT, per germline. This CDR3 has 14 amino acids. V was clipped by 9 bases and J by 1 base; unmatched bases: 6. CDR3 in DNA: TGTGCCAGTAATCCGACAGGGAGCAATCAGCCCCAGCATTTT. Amino acid sequence: CASNPTGSNQPQHF.

This chain's CDR3 is CASSLFLAGGPETQYF. Here the CDR3 DNA reads TGTGCCAGCAGTTTATTCCTAGCGGGAGGGCCGGAGACCCAGTACTTC. This chain uses TRBV28 with TRBJ2-5; 12 nucleotides line up with TRBD2. Germline-derived CDR1 and CDR2 are MDHEN and SYDVKM. V lost 1 base and J lost 5; bases outside the gene matches: 5. The CDR3 spans 16 residues. The full variable domain, rest sourced from reference TRBV28 and TRBJ2-5, is DVKVTQSSRYLVKRTGEKVFLECVQDMDHENMFWYRQDPGLGLRLIYFSYDVKMKEKGDIPEGYSVSREKKERFSLILESASTNQTSMYLCASSLFLAGGPETQYFGPGTRLLVL.